Given below is one TCR beta chain in context. These data are taken from a study of OX40 agonist ivuxolimab in advanced cancers. Background on the study: Hepatocellular carcinoma, melanoma, renal cell or head and neck cancer affected the dose-escalation patients.

Trimming cost V 6 bases and J 0 bases; bases outside gene matches: 13. CDR1 is MNHEY and CDR2 is SMNVEV in the germline V gene (reference sequence). CDR3 length: 18 amino acids. The data were produced by immunoSEQ multiplex PCR, yet TCRdb's version contains in-frame clones alone and is incomplete. The sample consists of roughly 23,000 clones, 70% to 90% of them appearing once. The sample here was CD4+ or CD8+ T cells sorted from blood, taken in a trial of the OX40 agonist ivuxolimab. The V and J genes are TRBV27 and TRBJ2-3, with 9 bases matching TRBD1. The TCR comes from an adult with an advanced solid tumor such as melanoma, head and neck, liver or kidney cancer. CDR3 sequence reads: CASRGSTGGRTSTDTQYF. The CDR3 DNA is TGTGCCAGCAGAGGGTCGACAGGGGGAAGGACTAGCACAGATACGCAGTATTTT.